Below, 29 T cell receptor beta chains from the same sample are listed, as sequenced in a study of blood T cells in healthy people across ages. The second PCR ran roughly 7 to 11 cycles with a sample-barcoded 5' primer and J-beta primers. TCRdb reprocessed the 5' RACE reads with MiXCR, giving one entry per CDR3 protein. Here the sample spans 1.5 million to 2 million distinct CDR3 sequences, 28% being singletons. Sequenced input: blood. These receptors originate from a woman aged 25 to 39 in good health.

The chain employs TRBV20-1 and TRBJ2-2; D perhaps matches TRBD2 (6 bases). The CDR3 contains 16 residues. Per the germline V gene, CDR1 is DFQATT and CDR2 is SNEGSKA (reference sequence). V lost 2 bases and J 6 bases, leaving 19 bases between the germline ends. CDR3 bases: TGCAGTGCTAGAATAAGGACTATGGGTAGGGCCGGGGAGCTGTTTTTT. This codes for CSARIRTMGRAGELFF.

Here the CDR3 reads CAISESAGRANYGYTF. In nucleotides, the CDR3 is TGTGCCATCAGTGAGTCTGCAGGGCGCGCTAACTATGGCTACACCTTC. The V call is TRBV10-3, the J call TRBJ1-2, with D perhaps TRBD1 (5 bases). Germline V gives CDR1 ENHRY, CDR2 SYGVKD. This CDR3 region has 16 residues. The V end lost 0 bases, the J end lost 0 bases, and 11 bases lay between the germline ends.

This clonotype has ten or more counts. V gene TRBV29-1 combines with J gene TRBJ2-7; D possibly corresponds to TRBD1 (6 bases). Germline CDR1 and CDR2: SQVTM and ANQGSEA. CDR3 size: 13 residues. Trimming removed 3 bases at V and 1 base at J, with 10 bases between. The CDR3 region is CSVDQGQSYEQYF. The CDR3 DNA is TGCAGCGTTGATCAGGGGCAGTCCTACGAGCAGTACTTC.

This clonotype came up many times. In DNA, the CDR3 is TGCAGCGTCTCGACAGGGTCGCACGAGCAGTACTTC. It is translated as CSVSTGSHEQYF. J is TRBJ2-7 and V is TRBV29-1, with 7 bases fitting TRBD1. Germline assignment: CDR1 SQVTM and CDR2 ANQGSEA. V gave up 6 bases and J gave up 5 bases; unmatched junction bases: 7. The length of the CDR3 is 12 residues.

This chain joins TRBV5-1 and TRBJ2-7; D call uncertain. Germline values: CDR1 SGHRS, CDR2 YFSETQ. The CDR3 has 15 amino acids. Deletions cut 6 bases from V and 0 bases from J, with 16 bases between. The DNA for the CDR3 is TGCGCCAGCAAACTTGCTTATGCGGACTCCTACGAGCAGTACTTC. Its translation is CASKLAYADSYEQYF. Variable domain in full (rest from reference TRBV5-1 and TRBJ2-7): KAGVTQTPRYLIKTRGQQVTLSCSPISGHRSVSWYQQTPGQGLQFLFEYFSETQRNKGNFPGRFSGRQFSNSRSEMNVSTLELGDSALYLCASKLAYADSYEQYFGPGTRLTVT.

The chain combines TRBV5-5 with TRBJ2-7, with 7 bases matching TRBD1. Germline assignment: CDR1 SGHKS and CDR2 YYEKEE (reference sequence). The CDR3 extends over 15 amino acids. With 2 bases clipped from V and 1 base from J, the junction kept 6 bases outside the gene matches. The chain's CDR3 is CASSFAWDRSYEQYF. DNA of the CDR3: TGTGCCAGCAGCTTCGCTTGGGACAGATCCTACGAGCAGTACTTC.

This chain links TRBV6-6 with TRBJ2-1; D gene uncertain. CDR1 and CDR2 from the germline V gene are MNHNY and SVGAGI (reference sequence). Trimming stripped 0 bases from V and 8 bases from J, with 14 bases between. The CDR3 totals 15 residues. The CDR3 sequence: CASSYSFRNEDEQFF. As DNA, the CDR3 is TGTGCCAGCAGTTACTCTTTCCGGAACGAGGATGAGCAGTTCTTC.

This clonotype was observed a handful of times. This chain connects TRBV3-1 to TRBJ2-5; D might be TRBD2 (6 bases). This CDR3 spans 16 amino acids. The V and J ends lost 3 bases and 6 bases respectively, with 20 bases between them. The V gene's germline CDR1 is LGHDT and CDR2 YNNKEL (reference sequence). The CDR3 reads CASSQGDSRVHQTQYF. The CDR3 DNA follows: TGTGCCAGCAGCCAGGGGGACTCTAGAGTGCACCAGACCCAGTACTTC.

Details on this clonotype: The junction shows a germline mismatch at one end, possibly a read error. The chain links TRBV6-4 to TRBJ2-3; D may be TRBD1 (5 bases). CDR1 is MRHNA, CDR2 SNTAGT, per germline. The CDR3 is made up of 16 amino acids. The CDR3 loop is CAGSDHPGQLRNTQYF. In DNA, the CDR3 is TGTGCCGGCAGTGACCATCCTGGACAACTTAGGAATACGCAGTATTTT.

In its sample, this clonotype was seen a few times. This chain joins TRBV7-2 and TRBJ2-1; weak D call: TRBD1 (6 bases). The CDR3 runs to 15 residues. Germline CDR1 and CDR2: SGHTA and FQGNSA. Deletions cut 5 bases from V and 2 bases from J, with 13 bases between. CDR3: CASSPMTGTYNEQFF. CDR3 in DNA: TGTGCCAGCAGCCCCATGACAGGAACCTACAATGAGCAGTTCTTC.

The chain recombines TRBV6-5 with TRBJ1-2; unclear D gene. V was trimmed by 6 bases and J by 6 bases, leaving 11 bases between them. The CDR3 runs 12 residues. Germline CDR1 reads MNHEY; CDR2 reads SVGAGI. The CDR3 DNA reads as TGTGCCAGCAGGGGAGGATCAGATGGCTACACCTTC. Protein product: CASRGGSDGYTF.

This clonotype has just a few counts. Written as DNA, the CDR3 is TGTGCCAGCAGCTTAAATTCAGGGGCGGCTGAAAAACTGTTTTTT. As protein: CASSLNSGAAEKLFF. The chain has TRBV7-6 and TRBJ1-4, with D tentatively TRBD1 (6 bases). The germline gives CDR1 SGHVS, CDR2 FNYEAQ. V lost 2 bases, J lost 7 bases, and 14 bases lay in between. The length of the CDR3 is 15 residues.

This clonotype has just a few counts. V gene TRBV7-2 combines with J gene TRBJ2-5; tentative D call: TRBD1 (6 bases). The length of the CDR3 is 15 residues. The germline V and J ends were trimmed by 5 bases and 4 bases, with 17 bases remaining between them. Germline V gene data show CDR1 as SGHTA and CDR2 as FQGNSA. The CDR3, as DNA: TGTGCCAGCAGCCCGAACTCAGGGGTTGGAGAGACCCAGTACTTC. Protein: CASSPNSGVGETQYF.

This clonotype was counted at least ten times. This sequence joins TRBV5-1 and TRBJ2-7; possible D gene TRBD1, 6 bases. Trimming removed 6 bases at V and 3 bases at J, with 13 bases between. This CDR3 has 13 residues. Germline CDR1 is SGHRS and CDR2 is YFSETQ. This CDR3 reads CASNSVQGYEQYF. The CDR3 DNA reads TGCGCCAGCAACAGTGTACAGGGCTACGAGCAGTACTTC.

In regard to this clonotype: This may stem from a read error, because a much larger clone lies one nucleotide away. This chain links TRBV20-1 with TRBJ2-5; TRBD2 matches 7 bases. The CDR3 contains 13 residues. The germline CDR1 and CDR2 sequences are DFQATT and SNEGSKA (reference sequence). With V trimmed by 5 bases and J by 4 bases, 7 bases remained unmatched. The CDR3, as DNA: TGCAGTGCTCGCGAGGCGGGGGTAGAGACCCAGTACTTC. Its translation: CSAREAGVETQYF.

Many counts were recorded for this clonotype. The chain is built from TRBV27 and TRBJ2-7; maybe TRBD1 (5 bases). This CDR3 comprises 14 residues. V was shortened by 0 bases and J by 3 bases, with 9 bases between the two germline ends. The V gene's germline CDR1 is MNHEY and CDR2 SMNVEV (reference sequence). This CDR3 is CASSLSSRDYEQYF. The DNA of the CDR3 is TGTGCCAGCAGTTTATCTTCCAGGGACTACGAGCAGTACTTC.

The sample holds many counts of this clonotype. This CDR3 is CASSPRDYQKETQYF. CDR3 sequence (DNA): TGCGCCAGCAGCCCCCGGGACTATCAGAAAGAGACCCAGTACTTC. The chain employs TRBV4-1 and TRBJ2-5; 7 bases match TRBD2. The CDR3 length is 15 residues. J gave up 3 bases and V 4 bases, and 8 bases lay outside the gene matches. Per the germline V gene, CDR1 is MGHRA and CDR2 is YSYEKL.

On this clonotype: At one boundary the junction diverges from the germline segment, which might be a read error. This sequence joins TRBV4-1 and TRBJ1-2; D is undetermined. This CDR3 region has 15 residues. The germline CDR1 and CDR2 sequences are MGHRA and YSYEKL. The CDR3 loop is CVSSPNTAANYGYTF. For the CDR3, the DNA is TGCGTCAGCAGCCCGAACACCGCAGCTAACTATGGCTACACCTTC.

The gene calls are TRBV4-1 and TRBJ2-7; 9 positions match TRBD2. The CDR3 sequence is 16 residues long. CDR1 and CDR2 from the germline V gene are MGHRA and YSYEKL. J gave up 3 bases and V 4 bases, and 10 bases lay outside the gene matches. CDR3 sequence reads: CASSLQTSGNLYEQYF. CDR3 DNA: TGCGCCAGCAGCCTCCAGACTAGCGGTAACCTCTACGAGCAGTACTTC.

Only a few counts were recorded for this clonotype. The genes are TRBV9 and TRBJ1-5; D is undetermined. The germline V and J ends were trimmed by 0 bases and 5 bases, with 12 bases remaining between them. Germline lookup yields CDR1 SGDLS and CDR2 YYNGEE. CDR3 length: 15 amino acids. CDR3 amino acids: CASSVGPRADQPQHF. The DNA for the CDR3 is TGTGCCAGCAGCGTAGGACCCCGGGCGGATCAGCCCCAGCATTTT.

In its sample, this clonotype was seen a few times. The germline gene is not matched at one end of the junction; a read error may be the cause. J is TRBJ2-7 and V is TRBV6-6, with D tentatively TRBD1 or TRBD2 (5 bases each). The better agreement between TRBJ2-5 and the DNA end casts doubt on the J call. This CDR3 contains 14 residues. The V gene's germline CDR1 is MNHNY and CDR2 SVGAGI (reference sequence). The CDR3 here is CASSSPGTQATQYF. As DNA, the CDR3 is TGTGCCAGCAGTTCCCCGGGGACCCAAGCGACCCAGTACTTC.

This clonotype was seen more than once but under ten times. The junction shows a germline mismatch at one end, possibly a read error. This chain joins TRBV20-1 and TRBJ1-2; TRBD1 aligns across 11 bases. Germline V gene sequence: CDR1 DFQATT, CDR2 SNEGSKA (reference sequence). This CDR3 is built from 13 residues. CDR3 region: CSAGQGAKSGCTF. Here the CDR3 DNA reads TGCAGTGCTGGACAGGGGGCAAAAAGTGGCTGCACCTTC.

The chain joins TRBV2 to TRBJ1-1; maybe TRBD1 (6 bases). The CDR3 sequence is 15 residues long. Germline V gene data show CDR1 as SNHLY and CDR2 as FYNNEI. The V end was cut by 0 bases, the J end by 6 bases, with 14 bases between. In DNA, the CDR3 is TGTGCCAGCAGTGAAGCGAGGGGGATGTCGGCTGAAGCTTTCTTT. It specifies CASSEARGMSAEAFF.

This clonotype occurred a few times. The J gene is TRBJ2-3, the V gene TRBV28, with a tentative D call TRBD2 (5 bases). Germline V gene lookup returns CDR1 MDHEN and CDR2 SYDVKM. The V end was cut by 5 bases, the J end by 0 bases, with 24 bases between. CDR3 length equals 19 residues. DNA for the CDR3: TGTGCCAGCAGTCCACCTGGTGGAGCGGCGATGGGAAGCACAGATACGCAGTATTTT. This sequence encodes CASSPPGGAAMGSTDTQYF.

This clonotype was seen only a few times. This sequence joins TRBV20-1 and TRBJ1-2; 7 nucleotides match TRBD1. Unmatched junction bases numbered 5, after V lost 0 bases and J lost 13 bases. The CDR3 is made up of 11 amino acids. Germline loops: CDR1 DFQATT, CDR2 SNEGSKA (reference sequence). Here the CDR3 reads CSARDRDSPTF. Here the CDR3 DNA reads TGCAGTGCTAGAGACAGGGACAGTCCCACCTTC.

Comments on this clonotype: It may be a read error: a sequence one base away is much more abundant. Without the conserved terminal phenylalanine or tryptophan, this CDR3 likely stems from a read error. The DNA of the CDR3 is TGCAGCGTTCCCACGCGGGGGGGAGGAGGAGATACGCAGTATTTG. It yields the protein CSVPTRGGGGDTQYL. The V gene is TRBV29-1, the J gene TRBJ2-3; TRBD2 aligns across 9 bases. Germline V CDR1 and CDR2: SQVTM, ANQGSEA. V gave up 5 bases and J gave up 5 bases; unmatched junction bases: 11. The CDR3 contains 15 residues.

The CDR3 loop is CTSSERDVGTQYF. For the CDR3, the DNA is TGTACCAGCAGCGAACGGGACGTGGGGACCCAGTACTTC. The V call is TRBV7-2, the J call TRBJ2-7; D may match TRBD1 or TRBD2 (5 bases each). The DNA matches TRBJ2-5 better at its end, which makes the J call doubtful. The length of the CDR3 is 13 residues. Germline assignment: CDR1 SGHTA and CDR2 FQGNSA.

The sample holds a few counts of this clonotype. The V and J genes are TRBV29-1 and TRBJ2-1; D unresolved. V lost 4 bases and J lost 4, with 8 bases in between. Per the germline V gene, CDR1 is SQVTM and CDR2 is ANQGSEA. The CDR3 runs 12 residues. The chain's CDR3 is CSVGRRYNEQFF. The CDR3 DNA follows: TGCAGCGTTGGTCGGCGGTACAATGAGCAGTTCTTC.

J is TRBJ1-1 and V is TRBV11-2; D not resolved. This CDR3 comprises 16 residues. Germline lookup yields CDR1 SGHAT and CDR2 FQNNGV. V was shortened by 2 bases and J by 4 bases, with 17 bases between the two germline ends. The CDR3 loop is CASSLSAIAGGTEAFF. The CDR3 DNA reads TGTGCCAGCAGCTTATCCGCCATTGCGGGTGGCACTGAAGCTTTCTTT.